A single sample gave rise to the 14 T cell receptor beta chains below, sequenced in a study of blood T cells in healthy people across ages (dated by TCRdb to the mid-2010s). Library generation was performed with 5' RACE. For sequencing, an Illumina HiSeq 2500 was employed. The second PCR ran for roughly 7 to 12 cycles and used a J-beta primer mix along with a sample-barcoded 5' primer. Starting from the raw public reads, TCRdb applied fastp trimming at Q25, assembled clones with MiXCR and retained in-frame beta chains. Identical CDR3 protein sequences are pooled into one entry, listed with their most common genes and DNA. The sample includes 800,000 to 1,300,000 distinct CDR3 sequences, with around 27% observed a single time. 0.75% of the sample is in the top ten clones. This sample was also put to use in a study of T cells of mothers and their children.

Input material: blood. The source of these receptors is a girl aged 2-9 years in good health.

This clonotype was seen only a few times. The chain has TRBV5-1 and TRBJ2-7, with TRBD1 matching over 11 bases. V lost 4 bases and J lost 1; bases outside the gene matches: 13. CDR1 and CDR2 from the germline V gene are SGHRS and YFSETQ. CDR3 size: 18 residues. The CDR3 sequence: CASSSTGTGGKRSYEQYF. The DNA for the CDR3 is TGCGCCAGCAGCAGTACCGGGACAGGGGGAAAGCGGTCCTACGAGCAGTACTTC.

The table lists this clonotype with a few counts. This rearrangement joins TRBV27 to TRBJ1-1; D remains unclear. This CDR3 has 11 amino acids. V was cut by 2 bases and J by 9 bases, with 7 bases left in between. Germline V gene lookup returns CDR1 MNHEY and CDR2 SMNVEV (reference sequence). CDR3 nucleotides: TGTGCCAGCAGTTTACCTCCTCAAGCTTTCTTT. Translation gives CASSLPPQAFF.

V gene TRBV5-6 combines with J gene TRBJ1-1, with D perhaps TRBD1 (5 bases). The germline V gene has CDR1 SGHDT and CDR2 YYEEEE. The CDR3 loop spans 16 amino acids. Trimming took 0 bases from V and 6 from J, leaving 18 bases between them. This chain's CDR3 is CASSLGGSALGAEAFF. CDR3 nucleotide sequence: TGTGCCAGCAGCTTGGGGGGGAGCGCGCTCGGCGCTGAAGCTTTCTTT.

The chain couples TRBV7-9 to TRBJ1-1, with TRBD1 identical over 7 bases. CDR1 is SEHNR, CDR2 FQNEAQ, per germline (reference sequence). The CDR3 runs 15 residues. V dropped 6 bases and J dropped 1; count of bases not matched to a gene: 8. This CDR3 is CASSYRQGGNTEAFF. The CDR3, as DNA: TGTGCCAGCAGTTACAGACAGGGCGGGAACACTGAAGCTTTCTTT.

This clonotype was seen a handful of times. The V gene is TRBV20-1, the J gene TRBJ2-1; D might be TRBD2 (5 bases). The germline CDR1 and CDR2 sequences are DFQATT and SNEGSKA (reference sequence). The CDR3 runs 14 residues. Trimming removed 2 bases at V and 0 bases at J, with 8 bases between. DNA for the CDR3: TGCAGTGCTAGAACCGCGGGCTCCTACAATGAGCAGTTCTTC. Encoded protein: CSARTAGSYNEQFF.

This clonotype was counted between two and nine times. No conserved phenylalanine or tryptophan is present at the end of the CDR3, so a read error is the likely explanation. This chain links TRBV20-1 with TRBJ2-3; 11 positions match TRBD2. The CDR3 consists of 16 residues. Germline loops: CDR1 DFQATT, CDR2 SNEGSKA (reference sequence). After removal of 7 bases from V and 5 bases from J, the junction contained 14 bases not matched to a gene. DNA of the CDR3: TGCAGTGTTGGGACTAGCGGTCTCCTCCGAGGAGATACGCAGTATCTT. This gives the protein CSVGTSGLLRGDTQYL.

This chain joins TRBV24-1 and TRBJ2-1; D is unresolved. CDR1 is KGHDR and CDR2 is SFDVKD in the germline V gene. Trimming cost V 2 bases and J 8 bases, with 6 bases left between them. This CDR3 has 12 amino acids. In DNA, the CDR3 is TGTGCCACCAGTGATTGGGCCGATGAGCAGTTCTTC. The encoded protein is CATSDWADEQFF.

This clonotype was observed a few times. The conserved final phenylalanine or tryptophan is absent from the CDR3, which likely points to a read error. The chain recombines TRBV20-1 with TRBJ2-1; maybe TRBD2 (5 bases). Trimming shortened V by 0 bases and J by 6 bases, and 9 bases separated the two germline ends. This CDR3 comprises 13 residues. The V gene's germline CDR1 is DFQATT and CDR2 SNEGSKA (reference sequence). The CDR3 DNA is TGCAGTGCTAGAGATACAGCGGCCAATGAGCAGTTCCTC. Translation: CSARDTAANEQFL.

The CDR3 nucleotides read TGCGCCAGCAGCCAAGTACTAGCGGGTGAATACAATGAGCAGTTCTTC. The encoded protein is CASSQVLAGEYNEQFF. The chain uses TRBV4-3 and TRBJ2-1; 9 nucleotides match TRBD2. V lost 1 base to trimming and J lost 4 bases; unmatched junction nucleotides: 5. Per germline, CDR1 LGHNA and CDR2 YSLEER. CDR3 size: 16 residues.

This clonotype has only one observation. The gene calls are TRBV6-5 and TRBJ2-1, with D unclear. V lost 4 bases and J 4 bases, leaving 14 bases between the germline ends. The CDR3 totals 15 residues. The V gene's germline CDR1 is MNHEY and CDR2 SVGAGI. CDR3 sequence: CASSSGLSLYNEQFF. CDR3 nucleotide sequence: TGTGCCAGCAGTTCAGGCCTCAGCCTTTACAATGAGCAGTTCTTC.

This clonotype was seen a few times. The chain is built from TRBV4-1 and TRBJ2-1; possible D gene TRBD1, 6 bases. Between the trimmed V and J ends, which lost 3 bases and 8 bases, there was a span of 23 bases. Germline values: CDR1 MGHRA, CDR2 YSYEKL. The CDR3 covers 17 residues. This CDR3 is CASSQGADRTISDEQFF. CDR3 DNA sequence: TGCGCCAGCAGCCAGGGGGCGGATCGTACAATTTCGGATGAGCAGTTCTTC.

The CDR3 DNA sequence: TGTGCCAGTAGTAAGCAGGGGAGAGATTCACCCCTCCACTTT. The encoded protein is CASSKQGRDSPLHF. The chain has TRBV19 and TRBJ1-6; D may be TRBD1 (6 bases). Per the germline V gene, CDR1 is LNHDA and CDR2 is SQIVND (reference sequence). CDR3 size: 14 residues. Trimming pared 4 bases from V and 8 bases from J, leaving 12 bases between.

A few counts support this clonotype. The chain links TRBV11-2 to TRBJ2-5; D is uncertain. The DNA end is more similar to TRBJ2-1, so the J call may be wrong. CDR3 size: 15 residues. Germline CDR1 and CDR2: SGHAT and FQNNGV. CDR3 amino acids: CASSSLRALVNEQFF. In DNA, the CDR3 is TGTGCCAGCAGCTCACTAAGGGCTTTAGTCAATGAGCAGTTCTTC.

This sequence joins TRBV5-1 and TRBJ1-2, with D perhaps TRBD1 (6 bases). The CDR3 covers 13 residues. Germline values: CDR1 SGHRS, CDR2 YFSETQ. V was cut by 3 bases and J by 7 bases, with 13 bases left in between. The CDR3 sequence: CASSWPGTSGYTF. As DNA, the CDR3 is TGCGCCAGCAGCTGGCCCGGGACAAGTGGCTACACCTTC.